Listed here are 10 T cell receptor beta chains from one sample, sequenced in a study of T cells in Graves' hyperthyroidism and ophthalmopathy (dated by TCRdb to the late 2010s). The method behind the library was multiplex PCR. TCRdb lists the instrument as Illumina HiSeq 2000. The TCR beta CDR3 regions were amplified from the RNA transcripts. A first-round RT-PCR of the TCR CDR3 used the HTBI primer set with the Qiagen OneStep RT-PCR kit. Through fastp at Q25 and MiXCR, TCRdb rebuilt clones from the public reads, retaining in-frame beta chains. Records with the same CDR3 protein are collapsed into one entry carrying the most frequent genes and DNA. Within this sample are about 410,000 distinct CDR3 sequences, with roughly 14% of them counted one time only. The ten top clones hold approximately 13% of the sample. The sequencing input was blood. Every receptor here comes from a man between 18 and 35 years old with Graves' ophthalmopathy.

In regard to this clonotype: A read error is possible here, since a much larger clone lies one base away. Lacking the conserved final phenylalanine or tryptophan, this CDR3 likely reflects a read error. V usage is TRBV20-1 and J usage is TRBJ2-1, with no clear D. Germline-derived CDR1 and CDR2 are DFQATT and SNEGSKA (reference sequence). The CDR3 has 14 amino acids. V was pared by 1 base and J by 2 bases, with 9 bases between. The CDR3 sequence is CSARGLLTYNEQFL. In DNA, the CDR3 is TGCAGTGCTAGAGGACTCCTAACCTACAATGAGCAGTTCCTC.

This clonotype appeared many times. The chain is built from TRBV20-1 and TRBJ2-1; 8 positions agree with TRBD1. Germline V gene lookup returns CDR1 DFQATT and CDR2 SNEGSKA (reference sequence). Trimming cost V 6 bases and J 12 bases; bases outside gene matches: 10. The CDR3 runs to 12 residues. CDR3 loop: CSAGQGHEGQFF. CDR3 bases: TGCAGTGCAGGACAGGGACACGAGGGGCAGTTCTTC.

This clonotype was recorded many times. The V call is TRBV7-3, the J call TRBJ2-1; 8 bases fit TRBD2. This CDR3 is 15 amino acids long. Germline CDR1 and CDR2: SGHTA and FQGTGA. With 5 bases clipped from V and 3 bases from J, the junction kept 6 bases outside the gene matches. In nucleotides, the CDR3 is TGTGCCAGCAGCGAGGGACTAGTTGTCTACAATGAGCAGTTCTTC. It yields the protein CASSEGLVVYNEQFF.

The V gene is TRBV27, the J gene TRBJ2-7; D possibly matches TRBD1 or TRBD2 (5 bases each). The CDR3 totals 13 residues. Germline lookup yields CDR1 MNHEY and CDR2 SMNVEV (reference sequence). The V end lost 5 bases, the J end lost 4 bases, and 12 bases lay between the germline ends. This chain's CDR3 is CASSRGRLYEQYF. In nucleotides, the CDR3 is TGTGCCAGCAGTCGGGGACGGCTGTACGAGCAGTACTTC.

This clonotype was seen many times. This chain's CDR3 is CASSEARTGPYEQYF. Written as DNA, the CDR3 is TGTGCCAGCAGTGAAGCCCGGACAGGTCCATACGAGCAGTACTTC. The chain links TRBV6-1 to TRBJ2-7, with 7 bases fitting TRBD1. The trim removed 0 bases at V and 4 bases at J, leaving 6 bases unmatched. Germline CDR1 MNHNS, CDR2 SASEGT. The CDR3 loop spans 15 amino acids.

There are many counts of this clonotype. The chain uses TRBV20-1 and TRBJ1-2, with D possibly TRBD1 on 5 matching bases. Deletions cut 3 bases from V and 4 bases from J, with 12 bases between. The germline V gene encodes CDR1 DFQATT and CDR2 SNEGSKA (reference sequence). The CDR3 contains 13 residues. The CDR3 DNA is TGCAGTGCTAGGGTGGAGGGGAGCTATGGCTACACCTTC. Translating gives CSARVEGSYGYTF.

This clonotype was counted between two and nine times. CDR3 in DNA: TGTGCCAGCGCCGGGTGGCGGGACCCCTACGAGCAGTACTTC. Its translation: CASAGWRDPYEQYF. This rearrangement joins TRBV27 to TRBJ2-7; a possible D gene is TRBD2 (6 bases). The CDR3 is 14 residues long. Germline values: CDR1 MNHEY, CDR2 SMNVEV (reference sequence). Trimming left V 8 bases short and J 2 bases short, with 16 bases between.

This chain uses TRBV24-1 with TRBJ2-3; D remains ambiguous. CDR3 length equals 15 residues. Germline V lookup: CDR1 KGHDR, CDR2 SFDVKD. Trimming removed 3 bases from V and 1 base from J, with 10 bases in between. CDR3 nucleotides: TGTGCCACCAGTGATCCACAAACAGGCACAGATACGCAGTATTTT. The encoded protein is CATSDPQTGTDTQYF.

This clonotype was counted ten times or more. The V gene is TRBV13, the J gene TRBJ2-7, with TRBD1 matching 8 bases. Germline trimming cut 2 bases from V and 4 bases from J; bases unmatched to any gene: 7. This CDR3 comprises 15 residues. Germline V gene lookup returns CDR1 PRHDT and CDR2 FYEKMQ (reference sequence). CDR3 in DNA: TGTGCCAGCAGCTTACAGGGGGCGAGTGGATACGAGCAGTACTTC. Amino acid sequence: CASSLQGASGYEQYF. Based on the CDR3 plus reference TRBV13 and TRBJ2-7, the full variable domain is AAGVIQSPRHLIKEKRETATLKCYPIPRHDTVYWYQQGPGQDPQFLISFYEKMQSDKGSIPDRFSAQQFSDYHSELNMSSLELGDSALYFCASSLQGASGYEQYFGPGTRLTVT.

V usage is TRBV10-1 and J usage is TRBJ2-2; a possible D gene is TRBD2 (5 bases). CDR1 is WNHNN and CDR2 is SYGVQD in the germline V gene (reference sequence). The CDR3 spans 16 residues. V was pared by 0 bases and J by 5 bases, with 13 bases between. The CDR3 coding sequence is TGCGCCAGCAGTGAGTCGATCTTTTCGGGGACCGGGGAGCTGTTTTTT. This codes for CASSESIFSGTGELFF.